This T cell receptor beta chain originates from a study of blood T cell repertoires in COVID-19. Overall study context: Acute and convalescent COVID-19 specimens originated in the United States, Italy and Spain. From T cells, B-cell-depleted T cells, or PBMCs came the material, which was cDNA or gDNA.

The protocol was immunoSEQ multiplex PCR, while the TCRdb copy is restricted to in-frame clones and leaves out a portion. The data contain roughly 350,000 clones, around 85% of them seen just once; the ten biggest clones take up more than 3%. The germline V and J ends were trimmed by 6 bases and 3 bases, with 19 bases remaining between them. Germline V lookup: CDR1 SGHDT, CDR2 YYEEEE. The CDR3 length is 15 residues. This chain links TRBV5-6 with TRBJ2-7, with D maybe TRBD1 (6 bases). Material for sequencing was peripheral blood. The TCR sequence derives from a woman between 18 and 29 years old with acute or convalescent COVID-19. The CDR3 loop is CASITSGQLVYEQYF. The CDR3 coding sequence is TGTGCCAGCATCACGAGTGGACAGTTAGTCTACGAGCAGTACTTC.